This T cell receptor beta chain stems from a study of shared clonotypes between healthy human individuals. Genomic DNA belonging to each subset was distributed in equal measure over several immunoSEQ plates. Profiling relied on immunoSEQ multiplex PCR, and the TCRdb table lists in-frame clones only, not all of them. The sample comprises around 1.9 million clones, approximately 94% of which are singletons, and more than 1.5% rests with the top ten. Selected positively for CCR7 and CD45RO-negative, naive CD8 cells excluded terminally differentiated effector memory CD45RA+ cells. The germline V gene has CDR1 SNHLY and CDR2 FYNNEI. This CDR3 spans 16 amino acids. J lost 5 bases, V lost 3 bases, and 10 bases had no gene match.

This sequence originates from a man aged 18-30 years in good health. Some clones in this sample may be carry-over from other donors' samples. This sequence joins TRBV2 and TRBJ1-3; 7 bases agree with TRBD1. The material sequenced was naive CD8+ T cells from PBMCs. The CDR3 nucleotides read TGTGCCAGCAGTGATTCTATCGGGACAGCCAGAAACACCATATATTTT. Translating gives CASSDSIGTARNTIYF. Full variable domain (rest looked up from reference TRBV2 and TRBJ1-3): EPEVTQTPSHQVTQMGQEVILRCVPISNHLYFYWYRQILGQKVEFLVSFYNNEISEKSEIFDDQFSVERPDGSNFTLKIRSTKLEDSAMYFCASSDSIGTARNTIYFGEGSWLTVV.